This T cell receptor beta chain is from a study of blood T cells in healthy people across ages. General study points: Diversity figures based on one million T cells were deemed too low.

Remarks on this clonotype: Its target is unknown.

A J-beta primer mix and a sample-barcoded 5' primer were used in a second PCR of about 7 to 12 cycles. TCRdb re-called the 5' RACE reads through MiXCR, storing one row per CDR3 protein. The sample shows around 1,000,000 distinct CDR3 sequences, under 30% of them seen only once. J lost 2 bases, V lost 1 base, and 12 bases had no gene match. The length of the CDR3 is 18 residues. Per germline, CDR1 SGHRS and CDR2 YFSETQ. These data were likewise used in another study, on T cells of mothers and their children. That work adds: Each donor was one of three healthy Caucasian mothers or one of their six children.

The chain recombines TRBV5-1 with TRBJ2-3, with 8 nucleotides matching TRBD1. This clonotype originated in a girl aged 2 to 10 in good health. The sample taken for sequencing was blood. In DNA form, the CDR3 reads TGCGCCAGCAGCTTGCTGATCAGACAGGGGATTACCACAGATACGCAGTATTTT. This sequence encodes CASSLLIRQGITTDTQYF.